This T cell receptor beta chain was documented in a study of identical twins. TCRdb ran MiXCR on the 5' RACE reads and lists one entry per CDR3 protein. The profile covers roughly 750,000 distinct CDR3 sequences, with 20% to 25% appearing a single time and around 4.4% taken by the ten largest. This clonotype was counted between two and nine times. The CDR3 contains 14 residues. Germline assignment: CDR1 SGHTA and CDR2 FQGNSA. Trimming left V 6 bases short and J 8 bases short, with 16 bases between. These records were also assigned to another study, of T cells expressing NK-cell markers.

The V and J genes are TRBV7-2 and TRBJ1-4, with a possible D match to TRBD1 (6 bases). This sequence originates from a woman younger than 35 in good health. The sample consisted of PBMCs. The CDR3: CASRPTGNEEKLFF. CDR3 nucleotide sequence: TGTGCCAGCAGGCCCACAGGGAATGAAGAAAAACTGTTTTTT.